A selection of T cell receptor beta chains follows, all from one sample in a study of blood T cell repertoires in COVID-19. Clones were sequenced by immunoSEQ multiplex PCR, and TCRdb holds only the in-frame ones, with some missing. The table shows around 500,000 clones, with 70% to 90% occurring only once. The sequenced material came from peripheral blood. These receptors were obtained from a human donor in a cohort sampled during active COVID-19. CDR3s include the opening cysteine and the closing phenylalanine or tryptophan. D genes are given only for firm matches. A row's size may be missing; if present it is once, few, many or a size class.

>TRBV4-2|TRBJ2-7|.|TRBD2
CASSHGTRFGQYF
TGTGCCAGCAGCCACGGGACTAGGTTTGGGCAGTACTTC
>TRBV7-2|TRBJ2-1|.|TRBD2
CASSSAGLAGVFYNEQFF
TGTGCCAGCAGCTCAGCCGGACTAGCGGGGGTTTTTTACAATGAGCAGTTCTTC
>TRBV13|TRBJ1-4|.|.
CASSLGQGHHEKLFF
TGTGCCAGCAGCTTAGGCCAGGGCCACCACGAAAAACTGTTTTTT
>TRBV9|TRBJ2-1|.|.
CASSVGLGRDEQFF
TGTGCCAGCAGCGTAGGCTTAGGGCGGGATGAGCAGTTCTTC
>TRBV7-6|TRBJ1-1|few|.
CASSPAGAEAFF
TGTGCCAGCAGCCCAGCGGGGGCTGAAGCTTTCTTT
>TRBV19|TRBJ2-5|.|TRBD2
CASTTGAPGLAGVRETQYF
TGTGCCAGTACCACCGGGGCCCCGGGACTAGCGGGAGTAAGAGAGACCCAGTACTTC
>TRBV27|TRBJ1-6|.|TRBD1
CASSFQGQVGSPLHF
TGTGCCAGCAGTTTCCAGGGACAGGTGGGCTCACCCCTCCACTTT
>TRBV11-2|TRBJ2-1|.|.
CASSLGAEPYNEQFF
TGTGCCAGCAGCCTGGGGGCGGAGCCGTACAATGAGCAGTTCTTC
>TRBV27|TRBJ1-1|.|TRBD1
CASSNRGGLTAEAFF
TGTGCCAGCAGTAACAGGGGTGGTTTGACTGCTGAAGCTTTCTTT
>TRBV25-1|TRBJ2-1|once|.
CASSAPQGFNEQFF
TGTGCCAGCAGTGCACCCCAGGGATTCAATGAGCAGTTCTTC
>TRBV5-1|TRBJ2-1|.|TRBD2
CASSPRTSGADNEQFF
TGCGCCAGCAGCCCACGGACTAGCGGGGCGGACAATGAGCAGTTCTTC
>TRBV4-3|TRBJ2-7|few|TRBD1
CASSYRTGVRGYEQYF
TGCGCCAGCAGCTACCGTACAGGGGTTAGGGGCTACGAGCAGTACTTC
>TRBV5-1|TRBJ1-4|.|.
CASSLEGVTEKLFF
TGCGCCAGCAGCTTGGAGGGGGTCACTGAAAAACTGTTTTTT
>TRBV11-2|TRBJ2-1|.|.
CASSRDSGKGLIVYEQFF
TGTGCCAGCAGCCGGGACTCGGGGAAGGGTTTGATCGTGTATGAGCAGTTCTTC
>TRBV4-1|TRBJ1-5|few|TRBD1
CASSQEDRTNQPQHF
TGCGCCAGCAGCCAAGAGGACAGGACGAATCAGCCCCAGCATTTT
>TRBV4-1|TRBJ1-2|.|.
CASSQDSGLSSGYTF
TGCGCCAGCAGCCAAGATTCAGGCTTAAGCTCTGGCTACACCTTC
>TRBV15|TRBJ2-1|.|.
CATSRGQGSYNEQFF
TGTGCCACCAGCAGAGGGCAGGGCTCCTACAATGAGCAGTTCTTC
>TRBV18|TRBJ2-7|.|TRBD2
CASSPLSGTVYEQYF
TGTGCCAGCTCACCATTAAGCGGGACGGTTTACGAGCAGTACTTC
>TRBV4-2|TRBJ2-7|few|TRBD1
CASSQEPSGTGRGSEQYF
TGTGCCAGCAGCCAAGAGCCGTCTGGGACAGGGCGAGGAAGCGAGCAGTACTTC
>TRBV9|TRBJ2-1|.|.
CASSRGEQFF
TGTGCCAGCAGCCGGGGGGAGCAGTTCTTC
>TRBV3-1/TRBV3-2|TRBJ2-4|.|TRBD2
CASSQGTPLAGGLLAKNIQYF
TGTGCCAGCAGCCAAGGAACACCGCTAGCGGGAGGGTTACTAGCCAAAAACATTCAGTACTTC
>TRBV27|TRBJ2-1|many|TRBD2
CASSLELAEYNEQFF
TGTGCCAGCAGTTTGGAACTAGCGGAATACAATGAGCAGTTCTTC
>TRBV19|TRBJ2-7|once|TRBD1
CASSTGQGTEQYF
TGTGCCAGTAGTACCGGACAGGGAACCGAGCAGTACTTC
>TRBV7-3|TRBJ1-1|.|TRBD1
CASSDRDRGQSGTEAFF
TGTGCCAGCAGCGACCGGGACAGGGGGCAATCGGGGACTGAAGCTTTCTTT
>TRBV5-6|TRBJ2-1|.|.
CASSLARLPEQFF
TGTGCCAGCAGCTTAGCCCGTTTGCCGGAGCAGTTCTTC
>TRBV19|TRBJ1-4|.|TRBD1
CASSIYRGDEKLFF
TGTGCCAGTAGTATTTACAGGGGTGACGAAAAACTGTTTTTT
>TRBV9|TRBJ2-1|.|.
CASSVFPTGEQFF
TGTGCCAGCAGCGTATTTCCTACGGGTGAGCAGTTCTTC
>TRBV4-2|TRBJ2-4|.|.
CASSQVDAPSGIQYF
TGTGCCAGCAGCCAAGTTGACGCACCCTCGGGCATTCAGTACTTC
>TRBV7-9|TRBJ1-1|.|TRBD1
CASSSGQGDTEAFF
TGTGCCAGCAGCTCCGGACAGGGGGACACTGAAGCTTTCTTT
>TRBV7-9|TRBJ2-5|once|.
CASSLFGQGQETQYF
TGTGCCAGCAGCTTATTCGGGCAGGGTCAAGAGACCCAGTACTTC
>TRBV7-3|TRBJ2-2|.|TRBD2
CASSLSGRGTGELFF
TGTGCCAGCAGCCTCAGCGGGAGGGGCACCGGGGAGCTGTTTTTT
>TRBV7-2|TRBJ2-4|.|TRBD1
CASSLGPGQTKNIQYF
TGTGCCAGCAGCTTAGGTCCGGGACAGACCAAAAACATTCAGTACTTC
>TRBV7-3|TRBJ1-2|.|TRBD1
CASSVGQGEGYTF
TGTGCCAGCAGCGTCGGACAGGGGGAAGGCTACACCTTC
>TRBV7-2|TRBJ2-3|once|.
CASSLNRVVSDTQYF
TGTGCCAGCAGCTTAAACAGGGTGGTTTCAGATACGCAGTATTTT
>TRBV19|TRBJ1-4|.|.
CASSGATNEKLFF
TGTGCCAGTTCAGGTGCAACTAATGAAAAACTGTTTTTT
>TRBV28|TRBJ1-1|.|.
CASSQRGPNTEAFF
TGTGCCAGCAGTCAGCGCGGCCCGAACACTGAAGCTTTCTTT
>TRBV5-1|TRBJ2-7|.|TRBD1
CASIPTGGSYEQYF
TGCGCCAGCATCCCGACAGGGGGGAGCTACGAGCAGTACTTC
>TRBV13|TRBJ2-2|.|TRBD1
CASSAGQGAGELFF
TGTGCCAGCAGCGCGGGACAGGGGGCCGGGGAGCTGTTTTTT
>TRBV30|TRBJ1-3|.|.
CAWRQGNTIYF
TGTGCCTGGAGGCAGGGAAACACCATATATTTT
>TRBV5-1|TRBJ2-2|.|.
CASSLEGGASTGELFF
TGCGCCAGCAGCTTGGAGGGGGGGGCGAGCACCGGGGAGCTGTTTTTT
>TRBV6-5|TRBJ1-2|.|.
CASSYTGRGYGYTF
TGTGCCAGCAGTTACACCGGCAGAGGGTATGGCTACACCTTC
>TRBV6-5|TRBJ1-1|.|.
CASSSGQTEAFF
TGTGCCAGCAGCTCCGGACAGACTGAAGCTTTCTTT
>TRBV6-2/TRBV6-3|TRBJ2-4|.|.
CASSAGGQSKNIQYF
TGTGCCAGCAGTGCCGGGGGGCAGTCCAAAAACATTCAGTACTTC
>TRBV6-2/TRBV6-3|TRBJ1-5|.|.
CASSLIASPDQPQHF
TGTGCCAGCAGTTTAATCGCAAGCCCTGATCAGCCCCAGCATTTT
>TRBV5-4|TRBJ2-2|.|.
CASSYASADTGELFF
TGTGCCAGCAGCTACGCTAGCGCCGATACCGGGGAGCTGTTTTTT
>TRBV19|TRBJ1-1|.|TRBD1
CASRPQGADTEAFF
TGTGCCAGTAGACCACAGGGGGCCGACACTGAAGCTTTCTTT